This T cell receptor (beta chain) came from a study of T cell changes during pregnancy in multiple sclerosis. Germline V gene data show CDR1 as SGHRS and CDR2 as YFSETQ. The CDR3 length is 15 residues. Trimming took 0 bases from V and 5 from J; bases not matched to a gene: 6. TCRdb's copy holds only in-frame clones and misses some; the assay was immunoSEQ multiplex PCR. The table lists just under 60,000 clones, 92% of them singletons, with 0.75% to 0.95% in the top ten. Sequenced material: peripheral blood, taken in the first trimester of pregnancy. The origin of this receptor is a female donor with multiple sclerosis, enrolled in a pregnancy study. The chain has TRBV5-1 and TRBJ1-1; 8 nucleotides match TRBD1. Here the CDR3 DNA reads TGCGCCAGCAGCTTGGGGACAGGGATGGCGACTGAAGCTTTCTTT. Translation gives CASSLGTGMATEAFF.